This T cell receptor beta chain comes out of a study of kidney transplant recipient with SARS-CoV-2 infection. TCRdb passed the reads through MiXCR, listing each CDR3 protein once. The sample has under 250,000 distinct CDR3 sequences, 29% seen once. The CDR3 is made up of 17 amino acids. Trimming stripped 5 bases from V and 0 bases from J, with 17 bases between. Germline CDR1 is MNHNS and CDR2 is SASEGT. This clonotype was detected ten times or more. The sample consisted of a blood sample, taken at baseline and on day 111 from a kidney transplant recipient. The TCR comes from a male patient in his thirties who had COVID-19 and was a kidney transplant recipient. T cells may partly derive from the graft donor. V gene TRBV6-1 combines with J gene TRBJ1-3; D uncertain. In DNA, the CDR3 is TGTGCCAGCAGTCCTACGTTGTCGTCGGCCTCTGGAAACACCATATATTTT. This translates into CASSPTLSSASGNTIYF.